This TCR beta chain originates from a study of cytomegalovirus exposure and HLA in healthy donors. Study results and limitations: Productive rates of about 87% or about 30% were seen for most TCR beta V segments in an earlier analysis.

Looked up from germline, CDR1 is PRHDT and CDR2 is FYEKMQ (reference sequence). The J segment lost 2 bases and the V segment lost 5 bases, leaving 6 bases of the junction unmatched. The CDR3 length is 14 residues. PCR primers comprised 60 Vbeta and 13 Jbeta primers. Repertoires were generated with immunoSEQ multiplex PCR, while TCRdb's copy carries only in-frame clones and drops some. The sample has over 110,000 clones. As regards this clone: Its antigen remains unidentified.

Input material: PBMCs. The chain links TRBV13 to TRBJ2-7; TRBD1 agrees at 7 bases. The sequence was obtained from a male donor in good health and CMV-seronegative. The CDR3 sequence is CASSRTGTAYEQYF. The CDR3 bases are TGTGCCAGCAGCCGGACCGGGACAGCCTACGAGCAGTACTTC.